These 8 T cell receptor beta chains were sequenced from one sample in a study of blood T cell repertoires in COVID-19. Clones were read by immunoSEQ multiplex PCR, and TCRdb kept only the in-frame ones, dropping some. The profile shows about 100,000 clones, 80% to 95% of them singletons. Sequencing input: peripheral blood. The receptors here all came from a man younger than 35 with acute or convalescent COVID-19.

CDR3 bases: TGTGCTAGTGGTTTTAAAGGGGGCTTAACAGATACGCAGTATTTT. It is translated as CASGFKGGLTDTQYF. V is TRBV12-5 and J is TRBJ2-3; 7 bases match TRBD1. In germline, CDR1 is LGHNT, CDR2 FRNRAP. The CDR3 covers 15 residues. V lost 3 bases, J lost 3 bases, and 6 bases stayed unmatched.

V is TRBV29-1 and J is TRBJ1-1; a possible D gene is TRBD1 (6 bases). Trimming removed 7 bases at V and 3 bases at J, with 21 bases between. Germline CDR1 reads SQVTM; CDR2 reads ANQGSEA. This CDR3 is built from 15 residues. Here the CDR3 reads CSGGTSDSGYTEAFF. The CDR3 DNA sequence: TGCAGCGGGGGGACAAGCGACAGCGGGTACACTGAAGCTTTCTTT.

The chain has TRBV29-1 and TRBJ2-1; 7 bases are a match to TRBD1. Germline loops: CDR1 SQVTM, CDR2 ANQGSEA. This CDR3 spans 14 amino acids. V trimming: 6 bases; J trimming: 3 bases; junction bases outside the gene matches: 8. The CDR3 region is CSVATGAGYNEQFF. CDR3 DNA sequence: TGCAGCGTCGCAACAGGGGCAGGCTACAATGAGCAGTTCTTC.

This clone came up a few times. The J gene is TRBJ1-1, the V gene TRBV7-2; 8 bases match TRBD1. Germline CDR1 and CDR2: SGHTA and FQGNSA. V lost 1 base and J lost 6; bases outside the gene matches: 7. The CDR3 loop spans 15 amino acids. The CDR3, as DNA: TGTGCCAGCAGCTTAGGGACAGGGTTCTCTTCTGAAGCTTTCTTT. Residues: CASSLGTGFSSEAFF.

This clone was seen only once. The gene calls are TRBV19 and TRBJ1-2, with D hard to call. Trimming removed 0 bases at V and 6 bases at J, with 8 bases between. Germline-derived CDR1 and CDR2 are LNHDA and SQIVND (reference sequence). This CDR3 comprises 13 residues. CDR3 region: CASSIDSYDGYTF. CDR3 nucleotides: TGTGCCAGTAGTATAGATAGCTACGATGGCTACACCTTC.

This chain connects TRBV19 to TRBJ1-5; D not resolved. Germline CDR1 and CDR2: LNHDA and SQIVND (reference sequence). Trimming stripped 10 bases from V and 2 bases from J, with 18 bases between. The CDR3 length is 15 residues. In nucleotides, the CDR3 is TGTGCCACCAATGGAGGGCGGGAGGGCAATCAGCCCCAGCATTTT. Its protein is CATNGGREGNQPQHF.

The chain joins TRBV5-1 to TRBJ2-7, with 11 bases lining up with TRBD1. CDR3 length: 14 residues. Losses at the gene ends were 4 bases for V and 3 bases for J; bases not matched to a gene: 3. Germline loops: CDR1 SGHRS, CDR2 YFSETQ. The CDR3 sequence: CASSHGTGGYEQYF. The CDR3 DNA is TGCGCCAGCAGCCACGGGACAGGGGGCTACGAGCAGTACTTC.

This chain links TRBV4-1 with TRBJ2-5, with D perhaps matching TRBD2 (5 bases). The germline V and J ends were trimmed by 0 bases and 4 bases, with 12 bases remaining between them. This CDR3 contains 15 residues. Germline CDR1 is MGHRA and CDR2 is YSYEKL. The CDR3 DNA reads as TGCGCCAGCAGCCAAGATAGAGGGCCGGGAGAGACCCAGTACTTC. Amino acids: CASSQDRGPGETQYF.